One T cell receptor (beta chain) is described in this entry. It was with a sample-barcoded 5' primer and a J-beta primer mix that a second PCR of about 6 to 12 cycles was run. Each cDNA was tagged by a template-switch adaptor containing 12 random nucleotides. TCRdb reprocessed the 5' RACE reads with MiXCR, giving one entry per CDR3 protein. The repertoire includes approximately 1,700,000 distinct CDR3 sequences, 30% to 40% of them detected once, and more than 20% sits in the top ten. The data stem from a study of blood T cells in healthy people across ages. Germline CDR1 SGHRS, CDR2 YFSETQ. Deletions cut 0 bases from V and 11 bases from J, with 17 bases between. The CDR3 covers 14 residues.

The sample was blood. This receptor was obtained from a human donor in good health. This rearrangement joins TRBV5-1 to TRBJ2-5, with D perhaps TRBD1 (6 bases). The CDR3 nucleotides are TGCGCCAGCAGCTTGGAGGGGGTGACGAGGGAGCAGTACTTC. This gives the protein CASSLEGVTREQYF.